One and the same sample provided the 7 T cell receptor beta chains below, sequenced in a study of blood T cell repertoires in COVID-19. Sequenced by immunoSEQ multiplex PCR; TCRdb stores in-frame clones only, minus some. Of about 83,000 clones listed, about 84% are singletons. Sequenced input: peripheral blood. Every receptor here comes from a man aged 45 to 65 with active COVID-19.

The chain recombines TRBV12-3 or TRBV12-4 with TRBJ2-5, with 7 bases identical to TRBD1. This CDR3 has 13 amino acids. The V and J ends lost 5 bases and 3 bases, in that order; junction bases with no gene match: 3. CDR3 amino acids: CASSLGQKETQYF. For the CDR3, the DNA is TGTGCCAGCAGTCTGGGACAGAAAGAGACCCAGTACTTC.

This chain connects TRBV2 to TRBJ2-7, with 9 bases identical to TRBD1. This CDR3 comprises 13 residues. V shed 8 bases, J shed 1 base, and the junction held 3 bases outside the gene matches. CDR1 and CDR2 (germline): SNHLY, FYNNEI. In DNA form, the CDR3 reads TGTGCCAGCGGGGGACAGGGTTCCTACGAGCAGTACTTC. The encoded protein is CASGGQGSYEQYF. Full variable domain (rest looked up from reference TRBV2 and TRBJ2-7): EPEVTQTPSHQVTQMGQEVILRCVPISNHLYFYWYRQILGQKVEFLVSFYNNEISEKSEIFDDQFSVERPDGSNFTLKIRSTKLEDSAMYFCASGGQGSYEQYFGPGTRLTVT.

The J gene is TRBJ2-7, the V gene TRBV10-3; TRBD2 matches 7 bases. Germline lookup yields CDR1 ENHRY and CDR2 SYGVKD. The CDR3 runs to 15 residues. V lost 6 bases and J lost 3; bases outside the gene matches: 11. The CDR3 spells CAIRNAGTTGYEQYF. CDR3 bases: TGTGCCATCAGAAACGCCGGGACTACAGGCTACGAGCAGTACTTC.

The chain couples TRBV27 to TRBJ1-2, with a possible D match to TRBD1 (5 bases). The CDR3 length is 15 residues. Germline assignment: CDR1 MNHEY and CDR2 SMNVEV (reference sequence). Trimming shortened V by 2 bases and J by 5 bases, and 15 bases separated the two germline ends. CDR3 in DNA: TGTGCCAGCAGTTTAAGGCAGGGCCTGGATTATGGCTACACCTTC. Translated: CASSLRQGLDYGYTF.

This clone has only a few counts. V is TRBV24-1 and J is TRBJ2-2; tentatively, D is TRBD2 (5 bases). Germline lookup yields CDR1 KGHDR and CDR2 SFDVKD. The germline V and J ends were trimmed by 5 bases and 7 bases, with 22 bases remaining between them. This CDR3 contains 17 residues. CDR3 in amino acids: CATSAARRGRMHGELFF. Written as DNA, the CDR3 is TGTGCCACCAGTGCCGCACGTAGAGGGAGAATGCACGGGGAGCTGTTTTTT.

This clone was counted many times. The chain couples TRBV4-1 to TRBJ2-7, with a possible D match to TRBD1 (6 bases). This CDR3 has 15 amino acids. Deletions cut 4 bases from V and 0 bases from J, with 13 bases between. Germline CDR1 MGHRA, CDR2 YSYEKL. The chain's CDR3 is CASSPSGTSSYEQYF. The CDR3 DNA is TGCGCCAGCAGCCCATCAGGGACAAGCTCCTACGAGCAGTACTTC.

The chain recombines TRBV5-1 with TRBJ2-1; a weak D match, TRBD1 (7 bases). V lost 7 bases to trimming and J lost 4 bases, with 12 bases between them. Germline V gives CDR1 SGHRS, CDR2 YFSETQ. CDR3 size: 13 residues. CDR3 residues: CASSSGGYNEQFF. Written as DNA, the CDR3 is TGCGCCAGCTCGTCAGGGGGGTACAATGAGCAGTTCTTC.